The sequence of this TCR beta chain was determined in a study of CD8 T cells in ankylosing spondylitis. The table lists this clonotype with a few counts. Its antigen is undetermined. One entry per CDR3 protein results from TCRdb running MiXCR on the 5' RACE reads. The sample consists of a few hundred thousand distinct CDR3 sequences, approximately 20% of them appearing once. Whole-study findings and limits: Apparently characteristic of ankylosing spondylitis blood was a TCR beta motif (about 8 highly homologous variants).

CDR3 length: 14 residues. V lost 5 bases and J lost 4; bases outside the gene matches: 6. The sample consisted of blood, either unsorted or a sorted T cell fraction (not recorded which). The sequence was obtained from a male donor with ankylosing spondylitis. The J gene is TRBJ2-3, the V gene TRBV12-3 or TRBV12-4; 7 bases match TRBD1. Here the CDR3 DNA reads TGTGCCAGCAGTACCCAGACAGGGTCAGATACGCAGTATTTT. Amino acids: CASSTQTGSDTQYF.